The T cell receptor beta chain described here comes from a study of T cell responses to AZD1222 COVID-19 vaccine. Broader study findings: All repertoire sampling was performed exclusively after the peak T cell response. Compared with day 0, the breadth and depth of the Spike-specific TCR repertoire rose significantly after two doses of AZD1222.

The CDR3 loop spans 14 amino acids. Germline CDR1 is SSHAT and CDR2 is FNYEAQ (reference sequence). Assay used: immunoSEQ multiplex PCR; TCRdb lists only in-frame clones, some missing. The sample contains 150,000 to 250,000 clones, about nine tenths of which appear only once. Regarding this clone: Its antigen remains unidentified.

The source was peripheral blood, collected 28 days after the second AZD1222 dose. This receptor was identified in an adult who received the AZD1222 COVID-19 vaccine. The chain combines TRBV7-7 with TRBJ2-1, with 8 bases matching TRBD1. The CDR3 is CASADRVSGNEQFF. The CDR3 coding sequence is TGTGCTAGCGCGGACAGGGTATCGGGCAATGAGCAGTTCTTC.